A selection of T cell receptor beta chains follows, all from one sample in a study of cytomegalovirus exposure and HLA in healthy donors. Here immunoSEQ multiplex PCR was the method, and the copy in TCRdb shows in-frame clones only, minus some. Of 180,000 or so clones in the sample, about 85% were seen once. The sequencing sample was made of PBMCs. These receptors all come from a girl aged 5-17 years in good health and CMV-seropositive. CDR3s include the opening cysteine and the closing phenylalanine or tryptophan. A D gene is named only where the DNA matches it firmly. The size of a clone is reported for some rows only, either as once, few or many, or as a class for expanded clones.

D: TRBD1; size: .; length: 14; J: TRBJ2-3; V: TRBV30; DNA: TGTGCCTGGAGTGTCGTCAGGGGGATTAGGGCGCAGTATTTT; CDR3: CAWSVVRGIRAQYF
D: .; size: .; length: 17; J: TRBJ2-2; V: TRBV5-5; DNA: TGTGCCAGCAGCTTGGGCAGGGGCCACACGAACACCGGGGAGCTGTTTTTT; CDR3: CASSLGRGHTNTGELFF
D: TRBD1; size: .; length: 18; J: TRBJ1-1; V: TRBV5-1; DNA: TGCGCCAGCAGCTTTGATATGCCCTCGCGGACAGGGGACACTGAAGCTTTCTTT; CDR3: CASSFDMPSRTGDTEAFF
D: TRBD1; size: .; length: 14; J: TRBJ1-2; V: TRBV19; DNA: TGTGCCAGTAGACTCGGGACAGGGAACTATGGCTACACCTTC; CDR3: CASRLGTGNYGYTF
D: TRBD2; size: .; length: 15; J: TRBJ2-3; V: TRBV6-1; DNA: TGTGCCAGCGGTAGCGGGAGGGCCGGCACAGATACGCAGTATTTT; CDR3: CASGSGRAGTDTQYF
D: .; size: .; length: 13; J: TRBJ2-7; V: TRBV5-1; DNA: TGCGCCAGCAGCTCGGACGGGGTTGTAGGGCAGTACTTC; CDR3: CASSSDGVVGQYF
D: .; size: .; length: 15; J: TRBJ2-1; V: TRBV29-1; DNA: TGCAGCGTCCAACTGGGCAGTCTCTCCTACAATGAGCAGTTCTTC; CDR3: CSVQLGSLSYNEQFF
D: .; size: .; length: 15; J: TRBJ1-5; V: TRBV4-1; DNA: TGCGCCAGCAGCCAAGGAGGGGGGGGAAATCAGCCCCAGCATTTT; CDR3: CASSQGGGGNQPQHF
D: .; size: few; length: 16; J: TRBJ2-7; V: TRBV2; DNA: TGTGCCAGCAGGCCCGGAGAGAGGCGCCGGGGGTACGAGCAGTACTTC; CDR3: CASRPGERRRGYEQYF
D: .; size: .; length: 18; J: TRBJ2-5; V: TRBV10-1; DNA: TGCGCCAGCAGTCCAACAGTGAGTGGCCCCAAAACCCAAGAGACCCAGTACTTC; CDR3: CASSPTVSGPKTQETQYF
D: .; size: .; length: 15; J: TRBJ2-1; V: TRBV6-5; DNA: TGTGCCAGCAGTTACTCCAAGGGCGGGTTCAATGAGCAGTTCTTC; CDR3: CASSYSKGGFNEQFF
D: .; size: .; length: 13; J: TRBJ2-1; V: TRBV7-8; DNA: TGTGCCAGCAGCTTAGTCAAAGCTGCCTGGCAGTTCTTC; CDR3: CASSLVKAAWQFF
D: TRBD1; size: .; length: 15; J: TRBJ2-7; V: TRBV7-3; DNA: TGTGCCAGCAGCCCATCAGGGGGCAGCTCCTACGAGCAGTACTTC; CDR3: CASSPSGGSSYEQYF
D: .; size: few; length: 12; J: TRBJ1-2; V: TRBV30; DNA: TGTGCCTGGGACACCAATTCCTATGGCTACACCTTC; CDR3: CAWDTNSYGYTF
D: TRBD1; size: .; length: 16; J: TRBJ2-7; V: TRBV10-3; DNA: TGTGCCATCAGTGCAACTTTACAGGGGAACCCCTACGAGCAGTACTTC; CDR3: CAISATLQGNPYEQYF
D: .; size: .; length: 15; J: TRBJ2-1; V: TRBV5-6; DNA: TGTGCCAGCAGCTTCTATAGCGGAAGCTACCGAGAGCAGTTCTTC; CDR3: CASSFYSGSYREQFF
D: TRBD1; size: few; length: 14; J: TRBJ2-2; V: TRBV6-6; DNA: TGTGCCAGCAGTTACCGTGGGACAGCCGGGGAGCTGTTTTTT; CDR3: CASSYRGTAGELFF
D: .; size: few; length: 13; J: TRBJ1-4; V: TRBV6-5; DNA: TGTGCCAGCAGCCAATATTCGGGAGCCGCACTGTTTTTT; CDR3: CASSQYSGAALFF
D: TRBD2; size: .; length: 14; J: TRBJ2-7; V: TRBV5-6; DNA: TGTGCCAGCAGCTTGGCTAGCGGAGGCTACGAGCAGTACTTC; CDR3: CASSLASGGYEQYF
D: TRBD2; size: few; length: 16; J: TRBJ2-2; V: TRBV25-1; DNA: TGTGCCAGCAGTGAAAATTGGGGACTAGGGACCGGGGAGCTGTTTTTT; CDR3: CASSENWGLGTGELFF
D: .; size: .; length: 13; J: TRBJ2-5; V: TRBV27; DNA: TGTGCCAGCAGTTTAACACAGGGTGGGACCCAGTACTTC; CDR3: CASSLTQGGTQYF
D: TRBD2; size: .; length: 15; J: TRBJ2-7; V: TRBV6-6; DNA: TGTGCCAGCAGGATCCTTAGCGGGGGTTACTACGAGCAGTACTTC; CDR3: CASRILSGGYYEQYF
D: .; size: .; length: 15; J: TRBJ2-3; V: TRBV5-1; DNA: TGCGCCAGCAGTCTCCTTGCGGGACCCACAGATACGCAGTATTTT; CDR3: CASSLLAGPTDTQYF
D: .; size: .; length: 15; J: TRBJ1-2; V: TRBV30; DNA: TGTGCCTGGAGTGTAAACAGCGCGGGAGTTAGTGGCTACACCTTC; CDR3: CAWSVNSAGVSGYTF
D: TRBD2; size: .; length: 13; J: TRBJ2-5; V: TRBV6-5; DNA: TGTGCCAGCACTAGCGGGTACCAAGAGACCCAGTACTTC; CDR3: CASTSGYQETQYF
D: .; size: .; length: 14; J: TRBJ1-1; V: TRBV9; DNA: TGTGCCAGCAGCGTCCCACAGGGAAACACTGAAGCTTTCTTT; CDR3: CASSVPQGNTEAFF
D: TRBD1; size: .; length: 13; J: TRBJ2-7; V: TRBV5-1; DNA: TGCGCCAGCAGCTTAGGGACAGGGGCCGAGCAGTACTTC; CDR3: CASSLGTGAEQYF
D: .; size: many; length: 14; J: TRBJ2-3; V: TRBV7-9; DNA: TGTGCCAGCAGCTTAAGACAGCTCACAGATACGCAGTATTTT; CDR3: CASSLRQLTDTQYF
D: TRBD2; size: .; length: 16; J: TRBJ2-1; V: TRBV25-1; DNA: TGTGCCAGCAGTGAATCCGGGGGGGCAGCCTACAATGAGCAGTTCTTC; CDR3: CASSESGGAAYNEQFF
D: .; size: .; length: 14; J: TRBJ1-4; V: TRBV6-5; DNA: TGTGCCAGCACCTCGGCAGGGCCAGGAGAAAAACTGTTTTTT; CDR3: CASTSAGPGEKLFF
D: .; size: .; length: 17; J: TRBJ2-1; V: TRBV19; DNA: TGTGCCAGTAGTAAAAACAGGGCTGAGGGCTCCTACAATGAGCAGTTCTTC; CDR3: CASSKNRAEGSYNEQFF
D: TRBD2; size: once; length: 15; J: TRBJ2-1; V: TRBV10-1; DNA: TGCGCCAGCAGTGTAGAGACTAGCGGGTACGGTGAGCAGTTCTTC; CDR3: CASSVETSGYGEQFF
D: TRBD2; size: .; length: 19; J: TRBJ2-1; V: TRBV15; DNA: TGTGCCACCAGCAGAACCTGGGAGGGCCAGGGAAGCTCCTACAATGAGCAGTTCTTC; CDR3: CATSRTWEGQGSSYNEQFF
D: .; size: few; length: 14; J: TRBJ2-5; V: TRBV11-2; DNA: TGTGCCAGCAGCTTTTCGCGAGATCAAGAGACCCAGTACTTC; CDR3: CASSFSRDQETQYF
D: TRBD1; size: .; length: 17; J: TRBJ2-5; V: TRBV11-2; DNA: TGTGCCAGCAGCCGTAAAATCACCAGGGGGCCTCAAGAGACCCAGTACTTC; CDR3: CASSRKITRGPQETQYF
D: .; size: once; length: 14; J: TRBJ1-5; V: TRBV6-5; DNA: TGTGCCAGCAGTTACGACAGTACTTATCAGCTCCAGCATTTT; CDR3: CASSYDSTYQLQHF
D: .; size: .; length: 15; J: TRBJ2-5; V: TRBV7-7; DNA: TGTGCTAGCAGCCCAGTCCAGGGAAAAGGGGAGACCCAGTACTTC; CDR3: CASSPVQGKGETQYF
D: .; size: few; length: 13; J: TRBJ1-4; V: TRBV28; DNA: TGTGCCAGCCGCGGAGCAACTAATGAAAAACTGTTTTTT; CDR3: CASRGATNEKLFF
D: .; size: once; length: 16; J: TRBJ2-1; V: TRBV27; DNA: TGTGCCAGCAGTTTATTGTGGCCAGGGGCCTACAATGAGCAGTTCTTC; CDR3: CASSLLWPGAYNEQFF
D: .; size: .; length: 14; J: TRBJ2-7; V: TRBV7-2; DNA: TGTGCCAGCAGCAGGGAGACGCGCTCCTACGAGCAGTACTTC; CDR3: CASSRETRSYEQYF
D: TRBD1; size: .; length: 15; J: TRBJ2-1; V: TRBV5-1; DNA: TGCGCCAGCAGCTTCGAGGGACAGGCGTACAATGAGCAGTTCTTC; CDR3: CASSFEGQAYNEQFF
D: TRBD1; size: few; length: 16; J: TRBJ2-3; V: TRBV19; DNA: TGTGCCAGTAGCATGACAGGGGCATCGGGTACAGATACGCAGTATTTT; CDR3: CASSMTGASGTDTQYF
D: TRBD2; size: .; length: 15; J: TRBJ2-1; V: TRBV9; DNA: TGTGCCAGCAGCATTACTAGCGGGTCCTACAATGAGCAGTTCTTC; CDR3: CASSITSGSYNEQFF
D: TRBD1; size: .; length: 15; J: TRBJ1-2; V: TRBV7-9; DNA: TGTGCCAGCAGCACCTCAGGGGGCGCTGGCTATGGCTACACCTTC; CDR3: CASSTSGGAGYGYTF
D: .; size: .; length: 18; J: TRBJ1-5; V: TRBV15; DNA: TGTGCCACCAGCAGAGATCAGGATTTTCTTTCGGGCAATCAGCCCCAGCATTTT; CDR3: CATSRDQDFLSGNQPQHF
D: TRBD1; size: .; length: 15; J: TRBJ2-7; V: TRBV6-5; DNA: TGTGCCAGCAGTTATTTCGACAGGGGCTCCTACGAGCAGTACTTC; CDR3: CASSYFDRGSYEQYF
D: TRBD2; size: .; length: 15; J: TRBJ2-3; V: TRBV6-6; DNA: TGTGCCAGCAGTTCCCTCGGGCGGGAGGCAGATACGCAGTATTTT; CDR3: CASSSLGREADTQYF
D: .; size: .; length: 15; J: TRBJ1-2; V: TRBV7-2; DNA: TGTGCCAGCAGCTTTATCACAACCGCTAACTATGGCTACACCTTC; CDR3: CASSFITTANYGYTF
D: .; size: .; length: 14; J: TRBJ2-1; V: TRBV7-2; DNA: TGTGCCAGCAGGGAACCCACTAGTTTCAATGAGCAGTTCTTC; CDR3: CASREPTSFNEQFF
D: TRBD1; size: few; length: 13; J: TRBJ2-7; V: TRBV7-2; DNA: TGTGCCAGCAGCAAGAACAGGGGGCAGGAGCAGTACTTC; CDR3: CASSKNRGQEQYF
D: .; size: .; length: 14; J: TRBJ1-1; V: TRBV5-1; DNA: TGCGCCAGCAGCTTGGCCTGGGGAGTCAGTGAAGCTTTCTTT; CDR3: CASSLAWGVSEAFF
D: .; size: .; length: 15; J: TRBJ1-1; V: TRBV30; DNA: TGTGCCTGGGTTGGGGGGAGGCAGGGAGGCACTGAAGCTTTCTTT; CDR3: CAWVGGRQGGTEAFF
D: .; size: few; length: 13; J: TRBJ1-2; V: TRBV30; DNA: TGTGCCTCATTTGACAGCCGGAACTATGGCTACACCTTC; CDR3: CASFDSRNYGYTF
D: .; size: .; length: 13; J: TRBJ2-7; V: TRBV6-6; DNA: TGTGCCAGCACTATAACAGGTCACTACGAGCAGTACTTC; CDR3: CASTITGHYEQYF
D: TRBD1; size: once; length: 16; J: TRBJ1-2; V: TRBV25-1; DNA: TGTGCCAGCGGGGGGACAGGGGGCGCGGAGACCTATGGCTACACCTTC; CDR3: CASGGTGGAETYGYTF